This T cell receptor beta chain is from a study of T-cell reconstitution after alpha-beta-depleted transplantation in children. Per germline, CDR1 MDHEN and CDR2 SYDVKM. Trimming took 2 bases from V and 2 from J; bases not matched to a gene: 5. CDR3 length: 15 amino acids. Concerning this clonotype: Its antigen is as yet unknown.

As it was prepared, the TCRbeta library received unique molecular identifiers. TCRdb itself ran the PCR reads through MiXCR, one entry per CDR3 protein. The repertoire includes about 640,000 distinct CDR3 sequences, 10% to 15% of them detected once, and 2% to 2.5% sits in the top ten. General observations from the study: The origin of alpha-beta T cells about two months after transplant was reportedly several hundred expanded graft clones. Surviving recipient T cells and thymic progenitors accounted for the high day-60 TCRbeta diversity observed in some patients. Newly generated T cells supplied most T-cell counts and diversity one year post-transplant.

The receptor was isolated from a male patient between 5 and 17 years old who had a stem cell transplant for acute myeloid leukemia, so the T cells may come from the graft donor. This specimen consisted of PBMCs, mostly from graft donor cells, obtained 360 days after TCRalphabeta/CD19-depleted stem cell transplant. This rearrangement joins TRBV28 to TRBJ2-7; 8 bases agree with TRBD2. CDR3: CASSLGLAKAYEQYF. CDR3 nucleotides: TGTGCCAGCAGTTTAGGACTAGCAAAGGCCTACGAGCAGTACTTC.